The rows below give T cell receptor beta chains drawn from one sample of a study of T-cell reconstitution after alpha-beta-depleted transplantation in children. TCRdb re-called the PCR reads with MiXCR, one entry per CDR3 protein. The sample holds around 530,000 distinct CDR3 sequences, over 25% seen once. This material consisted of PBMCs from the stem cell graft donor, taken from the stem cell graft. The receptors here all came from a human donor who donated a stem cell graft to a child with aplastic anemia. CDR3s include the opening cysteine and the closing phenylalanine or tryptophan. A D gene is named only where the DNA matches it firmly. Size is omitted from some rows. Given values are once, few, many or a class for expanded clones.

CDR3 DNA: TGTGCCAGCACCCCGAACTACAGGGGCACTGAAAAACTGTTTTTT
CDR3 protein: CASTPNYRGTEKLFF
clone size: few
V gene: TRBV6-1
J gene: TRBJ1-4
D gene: TRBD1

CDR3 DNA: TGTGCCTGCACAGAGGGGACAGGGTATGGCTACACCTTC
CDR3 protein: CACTEGTGYGYTF
clone size: NA
V gene: TRBV30
J gene: TRBJ1-2
D gene: TRBD1

CDR3 DNA: TGTGCCAGCAGTTCCGACTGGACCAGCTCTGGGGCCAACGTCCTGACTTTC
CDR3 protein: CASSSDWTSSGANVLTF
clone size: NA
V gene: TRBV12-3/TRBV12-4
J gene: TRBJ2-6
D gene: NA

CDR3 DNA: TGCGCCAGCAGCGCCACTAGCGAGCAAGAGACCCAGTACTTC
CDR3 protein: CASSATSEQETQYF
clone size: once
V gene: TRBV5-1
J gene: TRBJ2-5
D gene: TRBD2

CDR3 DNA: TGCGCCAGCAGCCGAGACACCTACAATGAGCAGTTCTTC
CDR3 protein: CASSRDTYNEQFF
clone size: few
V gene: TRBV5-1
J gene: TRBJ2-1
D gene: NA

CDR3 DNA: TGCGCCAGCAGCCAAGATAGGAAGGTTGGGGTAGCCAAAAACATTCAGTACTTC
CDR3 protein: CASSQDRKVGVAKNIQYF
clone size: NA
V gene: TRBV4-3
J gene: TRBJ2-4
D gene: NA

CDR3 DNA: TGTGCCAGCACCTCGGGACAATACAATGAGCAGTTCTTC
CDR3 protein: CASTSGQYNEQFF
clone size: NA
V gene: TRBV25-1
J gene: TRBJ2-1
D gene: NA

CDR3 DNA: TGTGCCAGCAGTTACTCGCGAGGGAACACTGAAGCTTTCTTT
CDR3 protein: CASSYSRGNTEAFF
clone size: few
V gene: TRBV6-5
J gene: TRBJ1-1
D gene: NA

CDR3 DNA: TGTGCCATCAGGGAGGTTGGTCGGCCCCAGCATTTT
CDR3 protein: CAIREVGRPQHF
clone size: few
V gene: TRBV10-3
J gene: TRBJ1-5
D gene: NA

CDR3 DNA: TGTGCCAGCAGTTACTCTTCACTCTCTGGGGCCAACGTCCTGACTTTC
CDR3 protein: CASSYSSLSGANVLTF
clone size: few
V gene: TRBV6-5
J gene: TRBJ2-6
D gene: NA

CDR3 DNA: TGTGCCGGCAGCTTAGGCAGGGGGGGAGATACGCAGTATTTT
CDR3 protein: CAGSLGRGGDTQYF
clone size: NA
V gene: TRBV11-2
J gene: TRBJ2-3
D gene: NA

CDR3 DNA: TGTGCCAGCAGTTTATCACAGGGGGCGGTCAATGAGCAGTTCTTC
CDR3 protein: CASSLSQGAVNEQFF
clone size: NA
V gene: TRBV27
J gene: TRBJ2-1
D gene: TRBD1

CDR3 DNA: TGTGCCAGCAGTTTAGCGGCCATGACTGTTCCTAACTATGGCTACACCTTC
CDR3 protein: CASSLAAMTVPNYGYTF
clone size: few
V gene: TRBV12-3/TRBV12-4
J gene: TRBJ1-2
D gene: NA

CDR3 DNA: TGTGCCAGCAGCCAAGGGGTCGGGTTCGCTCAGCCCCAGCATTTT
CDR3 protein: CASSQGVGFAQPQHF
clone size: NA
V gene: TRBV7-6
J gene: TRBJ1-5
D gene: NA

CDR3 DNA: TGTGCCAGCAGCTTAGCGTCATATAGCAATCAGCCCCAGCATTTT
CDR3 protein: CASSLASYSNQPQHF
clone size: few
V gene: TRBV12-3/TRBV12-4
J gene: TRBJ1-5
D gene: NA

CDR3 DNA: TGCGCCAGCAGCTTGGCCCACTCCTACAATGAGCAGTTCTTC
CDR3 protein: CASSLAHSYNEQFF
clone size: NA
V gene: TRBV5-1
J gene: TRBJ2-1
D gene: NA

CDR3 DNA: TGTGCCAGCAGTTTCATCGGGGGTGAGACCCAGTACTTC
CDR3 protein: CASSFIGGETQYF
clone size: few
V gene: TRBV12-3/TRBV12-4
J gene: TRBJ2-5
D gene: NA

CDR3 DNA: TGTGCCAGCAGCCCCCTTGGCGGGAGTTGGAATGAGCAGTTCTTC
CDR3 protein: CASSPLGGSWNEQFF
clone size: NA
V gene: TRBV3-1
J gene: TRBJ2-1
D gene: TRBD2

CDR3 DNA: TGTGCCAGCTCACCATCTGACAGGGTGTTCGCTGAAGCTTTCTTT
CDR3 protein: CASSPSDRVFAEAFF
clone size: NA
V gene: TRBV18
J gene: TRBJ1-1
D gene: TRBD1

CDR3 DNA: TGTGCCAGCAGCCTGGATTGGACAGGGGGCGGCTATGGCTACACCTTC
CDR3 protein: CASSLDWTGGGYGYTF
clone size: NA
V gene: TRBV7-8
J gene: TRBJ1-2
D gene: TRBD1

CDR3 DNA: TGCAGCGTTGTTTGGGGTACCGGCACTGAAGCTTTCTTT
CDR3 protein: CSVVWGTGTEAFF
clone size: few
V gene: TRBV29-1
J gene: TRBJ1-1
D gene: NA

CDR3 DNA: TGTGCCAGCAGCTGGACCCGGGGGGGCATAAGGAGAACTAATGAAAAACTGTTTTTT
CDR3 protein: CASSWTRGGIRRTNEKLFF
clone size: NA
V gene: TRBV5-4
J gene: TRBJ1-4
D gene: NA

CDR3 DNA: TGCGCCAGCAGCTTGATGCAGGGGGCTCAGGGAAACATTCAGTACTTC
CDR3 protein: CASSLMQGAQGNIQYF
clone size: NA
V gene: TRBV5-1
J gene: TRBJ2-4
D gene: TRBD1

CDR3 DNA: TGCAGTGCTAGAGATTCGCCGTGGGGACAGGCCTACGAGCAGTACTTC
CDR3 protein: CSARDSPWGQAYEQYF
clone size: NA
V gene: TRBV20-1
J gene: TRBJ2-7
D gene: TRBD1

CDR3 DNA: TGTGCCAGCAGCCAAGAACGTAAGGGACTGCTCTCTGGAAACACCATATATTTT
CDR3 protein: CASSQERKGLLSGNTIYF
clone size: once
V gene: TRBV4-2
J gene: TRBJ1-3
D gene: NA

CDR3 DNA: TGCAGCGTTGTCAGCAAGATAGAAGATGGCTACACCTTC
CDR3 protein: CSVVSKIEDGYTF
clone size: NA
V gene: TRBV29-1
J gene: TRBJ1-2
D gene: NA

CDR3 DNA: TGTGCCAGCAACTTACAGGGGCTATCCTACGAGCAGTACTTC
CDR3 protein: CASNLQGLSYEQYF
clone size: once
V gene: TRBV7-2
J gene: TRBJ2-7
D gene: TRBD1

CDR3 DNA: TGTGCCAGCAGCGTAGGGGACTCCGGAGGGCAGCCCCAGCATTTT
CDR3 protein: CASSVGDSGGQPQHF
clone size: NA
V gene: TRBV9
J gene: TRBJ1-5
D gene: NA

CDR3 DNA: TGCGCCAGCAGCCAAGAGGTCGGGGGAACCTACGAGCAGTACTTC
CDR3 protein: CASSQEVGGTYEQYF
clone size: NA
V gene: TRBV4-3
J gene: TRBJ2-7
D gene: NA

CDR3 DNA: TGTGCCAGCAGTCAGCCGGGTCCCCGAACTGGAAACACCATATATTTT
CDR3 protein: CASSQPGPRTGNTIYF
clone size: NA
V gene: TRBV6-4
J gene: TRBJ1-3
D gene: NA

CDR3 DNA: TGTGCCAGCAGCTTATCATACAACAGGGATTCACCCCTCCACTTT
CDR3 protein: CASSLSYNRDSPLHF
clone size: NA
V gene: TRBV7-2
J gene: TRBJ1-6
D gene: NA